The clone carrying this T cell receptor (beta chain) was found once. This entry is derived from a study of CD8 T cells in Susac syndrome. In the study overall: At blood draw, Susac syndrome patients were therapy-naive, on corticosteroids, or on intravenous immunoglobulin alone.

Reverse transcription of about 0.45 to 1 ug RNA was carried out with random hexamers. TCRdb re-derived calls from the immunoSEQ multiplex PCR reads in MiXCR, one entry per CDR3 protein. The sample holds about 180,000 distinct CDR3 sequences, 95% to 96% seen once. In Susac syndrome patients, recently defined diagnostic criteria for definite or probable disease were met. The CDR3 spans 17 residues. CDR1 is LGHDT, CDR2 YNNKEL, per germline (reference sequence). V was trimmed by 0 bases and J by 2 bases, leaving 11 bases between them. This receptor was identified in a human donor with Susac syndrome. The gene calls are TRBV3-1 and TRBJ2-6; D is unresolved. Sequencing was done on a sample of CD4+ T cells from PBMCs. CDR3 DNA sequence: TGTGCCAGCAGCCAAGACCGCAGACCCCCTGGGGCCAACGTCCTGACTTTC. It codes for CASSQDRRPPGANVLTF.